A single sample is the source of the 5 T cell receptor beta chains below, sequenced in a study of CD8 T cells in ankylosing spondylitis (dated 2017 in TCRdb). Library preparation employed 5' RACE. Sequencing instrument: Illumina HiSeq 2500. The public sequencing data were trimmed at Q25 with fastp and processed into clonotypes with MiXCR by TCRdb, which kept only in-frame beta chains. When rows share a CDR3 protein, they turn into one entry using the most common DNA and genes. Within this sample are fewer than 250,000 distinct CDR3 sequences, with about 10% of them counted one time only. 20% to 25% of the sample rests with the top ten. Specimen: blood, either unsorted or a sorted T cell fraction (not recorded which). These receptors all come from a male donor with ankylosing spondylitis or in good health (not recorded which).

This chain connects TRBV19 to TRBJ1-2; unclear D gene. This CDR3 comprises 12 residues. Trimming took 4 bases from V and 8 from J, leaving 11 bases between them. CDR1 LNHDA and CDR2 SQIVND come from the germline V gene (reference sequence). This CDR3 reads CASSTRTGGYTF. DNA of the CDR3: TGTGCCAGTAGTACCAGGACGGGCGGCTACACCTTC.

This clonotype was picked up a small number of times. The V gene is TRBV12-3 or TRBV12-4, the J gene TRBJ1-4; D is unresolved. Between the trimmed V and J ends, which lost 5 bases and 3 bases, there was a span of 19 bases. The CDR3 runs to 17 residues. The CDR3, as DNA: TGTGCCAGCAGTCACCTTCGGCCTGGGTCTTCTAATGAAAAACTGTTTTTT. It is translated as CASSHLRPGSSNEKLFF.

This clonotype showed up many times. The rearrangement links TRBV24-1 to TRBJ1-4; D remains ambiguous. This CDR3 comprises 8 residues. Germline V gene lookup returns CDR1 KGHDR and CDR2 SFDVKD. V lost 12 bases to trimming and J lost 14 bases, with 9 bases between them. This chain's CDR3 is CAAKVLFF. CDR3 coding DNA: TGTGCCGCCAAGGTCCTGTTTTTT.

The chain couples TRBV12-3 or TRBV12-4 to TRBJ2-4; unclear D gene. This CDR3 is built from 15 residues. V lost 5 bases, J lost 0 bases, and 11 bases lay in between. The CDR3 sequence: CASSPISRAKNIQYF. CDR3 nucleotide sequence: TGTGCCAGCAGTCCAATCTCGCGAGCCAAAAACATTCAGTACTTC.

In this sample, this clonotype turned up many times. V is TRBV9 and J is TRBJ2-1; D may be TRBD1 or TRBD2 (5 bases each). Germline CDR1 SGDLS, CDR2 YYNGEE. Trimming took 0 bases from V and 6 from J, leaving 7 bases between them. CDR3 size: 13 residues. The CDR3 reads CASSVVGANEQFF. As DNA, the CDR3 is TGTGCCAGCAGCGTAGTCGGGGCCAATGAGCAGTTCTTC.